These T cell receptor beta chains were read from a single sample in a study of siplizumab effects on memory and regulatory T cells. Using immunoSEQ multiplex PCR, the repertoire was profiled, and TCRdb retains in-frame clones only, with some absent. Of some 80,000 clones listed, more than 85% are singletons. Sequenced: CD8+ T cells sorted from blood. The receptor source for this set is a human donor in good health. The CDR3 runs from the conserved cysteine through the conserved F or W. Each record gives: V gene, J gene, clone size, D gene, CDR3 length, CDR3 protein, CDR3 DNA. A D gene is named only where the DNA matches it firmly. For some rows the clone size is stated as once, few or many, or as a class when expanded; others skip it.

V gene: TRBV4-1
J gene: TRBJ2-7
clone size: .
D gene: .
CDR3 length: 18
CDR3 protein: CASSQAINLARAPYEQYF
CDR3 DNA: TGCGCCAGCAGCCAGGCAATTAATCTAGCGCGTGCCCCCTACGAGCAGTACTTC

V gene: TRBV11-2
J gene: TRBJ2-3
clone size: once
D gene: TRBD2
CDR3 length: 14
CDR3 protein: CASSFGLAADTQYF
CDR3 DNA: TGTGCCAGCAGCTTTGGACTAGCCGCAGATACGCAGTATTTT

V gene: TRBV7-6
J gene: TRBJ2-2
clone size: .
D gene: TRBD1
CDR3 length: 14
CDR3 protein: CASSFGQGTGELFF
CDR3 DNA: TGTGCCAGCAGCTTCGGACAGGGGACCGGGGAGCTGTTTTTT

V gene: TRBV9
J gene: TRBJ2-1
clone size: once
D gene: .
CDR3 length: 15
CDR3 protein: CASSVAGNSYNEQFF
CDR3 DNA: TGTGCCAGCAGCGTAGCAGGGAACTCCTACAATGAGCAGTTCTTC

V gene: TRBV19
J gene: TRBJ1-3
clone size: once
D gene: .
CDR3 length: 15
CDR3 protein: CASSLVGSAGNTIYF
CDR3 DNA: TGTGCCAGTAGTTTAGTGGGCTCCGCTGGAAACACCATATATTTT

V gene: TRBV6-1
J gene: TRBJ2-1
clone size: .
D gene: TRBD2
CDR3 length: 20
CDR3 protein: CASSDPRGTSGSPIYNEQFF
CDR3 DNA: TGTGCCAGCAGTGATCCTCGAGGGACTAGCGGGAGTCCGATTTACAATGAGCAGTTCTTC

V gene: TRBV29-1
J gene: TRBJ2-3
clone size: .
D gene: TRBD2
CDR3 length: 14
CDR3 protein: CSVATGGSTDTQYF
CDR3 DNA: TGCAGCGTCGCCACGGGAGGGAGCACAGATACGCAGTATTTT

V gene: TRBV10-2
J gene: TRBJ1-2
clone size: .
D gene: .
CDR3 length: 13
CDR3 protein: CASSDGHNYGYTF
CDR3 DNA: TGCGCCAGCAGTGATGGCCACAACTATGGCTACACCTTC

V gene: TRBV29-1
J gene: TRBJ2-1
clone size: .
D gene: TRBD2
CDR3 length: 13
CDR3 protein: CSVEHTSANEQFF
CDR3 DNA: TGCAGCGTTGAGCACACTAGCGCCAATGAGCAGTTCTTC

V gene: TRBV7-9
J gene: TRBJ2-5
clone size: .
D gene: .
CDR3 length: 15
CDR3 protein: CASRDPRSGFETQYF
CDR3 DNA: TGTGCCAGCAGAGACCCCCGTTCAGGGTTCGAGACCCAGTACTTC

V gene: TRBV9
J gene: TRBJ2-7
clone size: .
D gene: .
CDR3 length: 14
CDR3 protein: CASSGRDIGHEQYF
CDR3 DNA: TGTGCCAGCAGCGGACGGGACATAGGGCACGAGCAGTACTTC

V gene: TRBV7-8
J gene: TRBJ2-3
clone size: .
D gene: TRBD2
CDR3 length: 16
CDR3 protein: CASSPPGLADTDTQYF
CDR3 DNA: TGTGCCAGCAGCCCTCCGGGACTAGCGGACACAGATACGCAGTATTTT

V gene: TRBV6-1
J gene: TRBJ2-7
clone size: .
D gene: .
CDR3 length: 10
CDR3 protein: CASRGYEQYF
CDR3 DNA: TGTGCCAGCAGGGGGTACGAGCAGTACTTC

V gene: TRBV14
J gene: TRBJ2-7
clone size: .
D gene: .
CDR3 length: 14
CDR3 protein: CASSQGVLAYEQYF
CDR3 DNA: TGTGCCAGCAGCCAAGGTGTGTTGGCCTACGAGCAGTACTTC

V gene: TRBV11-2
J gene: TRBJ2-2
clone size: .
D gene: .
CDR3 length: 17
CDR3 protein: CASSFSPGSENTGELFF
CDR3 DNA: TGTGCCAGCAGCTTCAGCCCGGGTAGCGAGAACACCGGGGAGCTGTTTTTT

V gene: TRBV5-4
J gene: TRBJ2-7
clone size: .
D gene: .
CDR3 length: 14
CDR3 protein: CASSPSGGSYEQYF
CDR3 DNA: TGTGCCAGCAGCCCGAGCGGAGGGAGTTACGAGCAGTACTTC

V gene: TRBV19
J gene: TRBJ1-3
clone size: .
D gene: .
CDR3 length: 15
CDR3 protein: CASISQDGLRNTIYF
CDR3 DNA: TGTGCCAGTATTTCCCAGGACGGTTTAAGAAACACCATATATTTT

V gene: TRBV5-6
J gene: TRBJ2-5
clone size: .
D gene: TRBD2
CDR3 length: 16
CDR3 protein: CASSLVTSGRTATQYF
CDR3 DNA: TGTGCCAGCAGCTTGGTAACTAGCGGGAGGACAGCGACCCAGTACTTC

V gene: TRBV27
J gene: TRBJ2-1
clone size: .
D gene: TRBD2
CDR3 length: 15
CDR3 protein: CASSLFAGGYNEQFF
CDR3 DNA: TGTGCCAGCAGTTTATTCGCGGGAGGGTACAATGAGCAGTTCTTC

V gene: TRBV7-8
J gene: TRBJ2-7
clone size: .
D gene: .
CDR3 length: 13
CDR3 protein: CASSLDYLGEQYF
CDR3 DNA: TGTGCCAGCAGCTTAGACTACTTGGGCGAGCAGTACTTC

V gene: TRBV5-8
J gene: TRBJ2-2
clone size: .
D gene: .
CDR3 length: 14
CDR3 protein: CASSLGTGTGELFF
CDR3 DNA: TGTGCCAGCAGCTTGGGCACGGGCACCGGGGAGCTGTTTTTT

V gene: TRBV5-8
J gene: TRBJ2-1
clone size: .
D gene: TRBD2
CDR3 length: 12
CDR3 protein: CASSLGGSEQFF
CDR3 DNA: TGTGCCAGCAGCTTGGGCGGGAGTGAGCAGTTCTTC

V gene: TRBV2
J gene: TRBJ1-2
clone size: .
D gene: .
CDR3 length: 14
CDR3 protein: CASSAGSFNYGYTF
CDR3 DNA: TGTGCCAGCAGTGCCGGCTCATTTAACTATGGCTACACCTTC

V gene: TRBV9
J gene: TRBJ2-3
clone size: .
D gene: TRBD2
CDR3 length: 17
CDR3 protein: CASSVSTSGSTPDTQYF
CDR3 DNA: TGTGCCAGCAGCGTCTCGACTAGCGGGAGTACCCCAGATACGCAGTATTTT

V gene: TRBV6-5
J gene: TRBJ2-2
clone size: .
D gene: .
CDR3 length: 13
CDR3 protein: CASSFRVTGELFF
CDR3 DNA: TGTGCCAGCAGTTTCAGGGTTACCGGGGAGCTGTTTTTT

V gene: TRBV5-1
J gene: TRBJ2-3
clone size: .
D gene: TRBD2
CDR3 length: 15
CDR3 protein: CASSLRGRASDTQYF
CDR3 DNA: TGCGCCAGCAGCTTGCGCGGGAGGGCCTCAGATACGCAGTATTTT

V gene: TRBV19
J gene: TRBJ1-4
clone size: .
D gene: .
CDR3 length: 14
CDR3 protein: CASSLQGLREKLFF
CDR3 DNA: TGTGCCAGTAGCCTACAGGGCCTGAGGGAAAAACTGTTTTTT

V gene: TRBV19
J gene: TRBJ1-1
clone size: few
D gene: .
CDR3 length: 13
CDR3 protein: CASSIDAYTEAFF
CDR3 DNA: TGTGCCAGTAGTATAGATGCCTACACTGAAGCTTTCTTT

V gene: TRBV4-2
J gene: TRBJ2-5
clone size: .
D gene: TRBD2
CDR3 length: 14
CDR3 protein: CASSQDFLAGVLYF
CDR3 DNA: TGTGCCAGCAGCCAAGATTTCCTAGCGGGAGTGTTGTACTTC

V gene: TRBV11-2
J gene: TRBJ1-4
clone size: .
D gene: .
CDR3 length: 15
CDR3 protein: CASRGYMGPNEKLFF
CDR3 DNA: TGTGCCAGCAGAGGGTACATGGGGCCGAATGAAAAACTGTTTTTT

V gene: TRBV27
J gene: TRBJ2-3
clone size: .
D gene: TRBD2
CDR3 length: 17
CDR3 protein: CASSLVSGRASTDTQYF
CDR3 DNA: TGTGCCAGCAGTTTAGTTAGCGGGAGGGCTAGCACAGATACGCAGTATTTT

V gene: TRBV4-1
J gene: TRBJ2-3
clone size: .
D gene: .
CDR3 length: 14
CDR3 protein: CASSVGPSADTQYF
CDR3 DNA: TGCGCCAGCAGCGTTGGACCAAGCGCAGATACGCAGTATTTT

V gene: TRBV11-2
J gene: TRBJ2-2
clone size: .
D gene: .
CDR3 length: 17
CDR3 protein: CASSLVSGSYNTGELFF
CDR3 DNA: TGTGCCAGCAGCTTAGTAAGCGGGTCCTATAACACCGGGGAGCTGTTTTTT

V gene: TRBV4-1
J gene: TRBJ2-1
clone size: once
D gene: .
CDR3 length: 15
CDR3 protein: CASSQVGDRAHEQFF
CDR3 DNA: TGCGCCAGCAGCCAAGTAGGGGATAGAGCGCATGAGCAGTTCTTC

V gene: TRBV13
J gene: TRBJ2-1
clone size: .
D gene: .
CDR3 length: 14
CDR3 protein: CASSLGGDHNEQFF
CDR3 DNA: TGTGCCAGCAGCTTAGGGGGGGACCACAATGAGCAGTTCTTC

V gene: TRBV7-6
J gene: TRBJ2-2
clone size: .
D gene: .
CDR3 length: 17
CDR3 protein: CASSLVLGTGTTGELFF
CDR3 DNA: TGTGCCAGCAGCTTAGTCCTTGGGACGGGGACCACCGGGGAGCTGTTTTTT

V gene: TRBV9
J gene: TRBJ2-7
clone size: .
D gene: .
CDR3 length: 15
CDR3 protein: CASSVAPGPYYEQYF
CDR3 DNA: TGTGCCAGCAGCGTAGCCCCCGGACCCTACTACGAGCAGTACTTC

V gene: TRBV7-6
J gene: TRBJ2-7
clone size: once
D gene: TRBD2
CDR3 length: 18
CDR3 protein: CASSRTSGPKLGSYEQYF
CDR3 DNA: TGTGCCAGCAGTCGGACTAGCGGCCCTAAACTGGGATCCTACGAGCAGTACTTC

V gene: TRBV9
J gene: TRBJ1-1
clone size: .
D gene: TRBD1
CDR3 length: 13
CDR3 protein: CASSVDRGQETFF
CDR3 DNA: TGTGCCAGCAGCGTAGACAGGGGGCAGGAAACTTTCTTT

V gene: TRBV9
J gene: TRBJ2-7
clone size: .
D gene: TRBD2
CDR3 length: 14
CDR3 protein: CASSAAGGRHEQYF
CDR3 DNA: TGTGCCAGCAGCGCGGCGGGAGGAAGGCACGAGCAGTACTTC

V gene: TRBV9
J gene: TRBJ2-7
clone size: .
D gene: .
CDR3 length: 13
CDR3 protein: CASSVRWGGEQYF
CDR3 DNA: TGTGCCAGCAGCGTTCGCTGGGGTGGGGAGCAGTACTTC

V gene: TRBV6-1
J gene: TRBJ2-3
clone size: .
D gene: .
CDR3 length: 16
CDR3 protein: CASSVAGQTSEDTQYF
CDR3 DNA: TGTGCCAGCAGTGTAGCGGGACAGACCAGTGAAGATACGCAGTATTTT

V gene: TRBV7-9
J gene: TRBJ2-3
clone size: .
D gene: .
CDR3 length: 19
CDR3 protein: CASSPSINRDGQGTDTQYF
CDR3 DNA: TGTGCCAGCAGCCCATCAATAAACCGAGACGGTCAAGGCACAGATACGCAGTATTTT

V gene: TRBV19
J gene: TRBJ2-1
clone size: .
D gene: .
CDR3 length: 12
CDR3 protein: CASSPTLYEQFF
CDR3 DNA: TGTGCCAGTAGTCCAACATTGTATGAGCAGTTCTTC